The clone carrying this TCR beta chain was seen only a few times. Antigen unknown. TCRdb's copy holds only in-frame clones and misses some; the assay was immunoSEQ multiplex PCR. The top ten hold about 7.5% of the sample, which has approximately 110,000 clones, about 90% seen once. The CDR3 totals 16 residues. Germline CDR1 and CDR2: MDHEN and SYDVKM. V dropped 7 bases and J dropped 6; count of bases not matched to a gene: 9. This sample was included in a study of T cell responses to AZD1222 COVID-19 vaccine. Study-wide results and limits: The span of vaccine-associated CD4 TCRs extended across spike, with dominance at 160-218 and 743-854. Repertoires in all cases were sampled only once the peak T cell response had passed. Females made up more of the donors, who were largely white British, and clonal diversity may have come out too low.

The sequence was obtained from an adult who received the AZD1222 COVID-19 vaccine. The rearrangement joins TRBV28 to TRBJ2-1; TRBD2 matches at 13 bases. Sequenced here: peripheral blood, sampled 28 days after the second AZD1222 dose. The CDR3 region has the DNA TGTGCCAGCACCCTCCTACTAGCGGGAGGGCTCAATGAGCAGTTCTTC. Translation: CASTLLLAGGLNEQFF.